The entry below describes one TCR beta chain. The data belong to a study of CD8+ T cells in alopecia areata. The authors extracted RNA and reverse transcribed it into cDNA as the sequencing template. Generated by immunoSEQ multiplex PCR, the TCRdb table keeps only in-frame clones and is missing some. The sample has about 92,000 clones; 44% are singletons. Treatment meaning: oral pan-JAK inhibitor, 5-10 mg twice daily. Lesional scalp punch biopsies and peripheral blood came from alopecia areata patients. Germline V lookup: CDR1 PRHDT, CDR2 FYEKMQ (reference sequence). The CDR3 covers 13 residues. Trimming shortened V by 5 bases and J by 3 bases, and 10 bases separated the two germline ends.

V is TRBV13 and J is TRBJ1-2; unclear D gene. The TCR sequence derives from a human donor with alopecia areata. The input for sequencing was CD8+ T cells sorted from blood, taken at week 24, from a patient treated with tofacitinib. CDR3 in DNA: TGTGCCAGCAGCAACGGGCTCCACTATGGCTACACCTTC. Amino acid sequence: CASSNGLHYGYTF.